This T cell receptor beta chain was sequenced in a study of blood T cell repertoires in COVID-19. Looking at the study overall: PBMCs, B-cell-depleted T cells, or T cells provided the cDNA or gDNA that made up the material.

As originally analysed: From reference gene primer amplification, estimates of nucleated cell counts were derived. Assay: immunoSEQ multiplex PCR; the TCRdb copy retains only in-frame clones and omits some. That table gives V, J and clone size, and the DNA gave D and trimming. Of approximately 26,000 clones detected, 80% to 95% appear once; the ten largest clones hold around 2%. V lost 5 bases to trimming and J lost 3 bases; unmatched junction nucleotides: 6. The germline V gene encodes CDR1 MDHEN and CDR2 SYDVKM. The CDR3 is 14 amino acids. The specimen sequenced was peripheral blood. V and J are TRBV28 and TRBJ2-7, with 8 positions matching TRBD1. This sequence originates from a human donor in a cohort sampled during active COVID-19. The DNA for the CDR3 is TGTGCCAGCAGTACGAGGGGACAGGTCTACGAGCAGTACTTC. Residues: CASSTRGQVYEQYF.